These 19 T cell receptor beta chains were all obtained from the same sample, sequenced in a study of blood T cell repertoires in COVID-19. Here immunoSEQ multiplex PCR was the method, and the copy in TCRdb shows in-frame clones only, minus some. The table lists about 130,000 clones, roughly 88% of them singletons. The material sequenced was peripheral blood. The receptor source for this set is a man over 45 with acute or convalescent COVID-19.

The chain employs TRBV5-6 and TRBJ1-5; 7 bases align to TRBD1. Germline V CDR1 and CDR2: SGHDT, YYEEEE. This CDR3 is 15 amino acids long. The V gene end was trimmed by 0 bases and the J gene end by 3 bases; junction bases not matched to a gene: 3. DNA for the CDR3: TGTGCCAGCAGCTTGGGAAGGGGGCACAATCAGCCCCAGCATTTT. This encodes CASSLGRGHNQPQHF.

The V call is TRBV5-1, the J call TRBJ2-2; TRBD1 aligns across 9 bases. The CDR3 length is 15 residues. Germline V gene lookup returns CDR1 SGHRS and CDR2 YFSETQ. The junction had 5 bases not matched to a gene; V was cut back by 4 bases and J by 4 bases. CDR3 in DNA: TGCGCCAGCAGCAGAATGACAGGGGGCACCGGGGAGCTGTTTTTT. Translation gives CASSRMTGGTGELFF.

This clone was recorded once. The chain is built from TRBV18 and TRBJ1-1; a weak D match, TRBD1 (5 bases). Germline CDR1 and CDR2: KGHSH and LQKENI. V was trimmed by 5 bases and J by 11 bases, leaving 18 bases between them. This CDR3 is 13 amino acids long. The CDR3 here is CASSSGRGSLAFF. The CDR3 coding sequence is TGTGCCAGCTCATCTGGAAGGGGTTCATTGGCTTTCTTT.

The chain recombines TRBV28 with TRBJ2-1; D possibly corresponds to TRBD2 (6 bases). Germline CDR1 MDHEN, CDR2 SYDVKM. Between the trimmed V and J ends, which lost 3 bases and 9 bases, there was a span of 9 bases. CDR3 size: 12 residues. The CDR3 DNA reads as TGTGCCAGCAGTTTTCTCGGGGGTGAGCAGTTCTTC. It is translated as CASSFLGGEQFF.

The V gene is TRBV11-2, the J gene TRBJ2-7; D not certain. Per the germline V gene, CDR1 is SGHAT and CDR2 is FQNNGV. V was pared by 5 bases and J by 5 bases, with 7 bases between. The CDR3 is 11 residues long. Written as DNA, the CDR3 is TGTGCCAGCAGCCTTATCCACGAGCAGTACTTC. This gives the protein CASSLIHEQYF.

The CDR3 spells CASRPSGGAGNTIYF. CDR3 DNA: TGTGCCAGCCGTCCCTCGGGGGGCGCTGGAAACACCATATATTTT. The gene calls are TRBV19 and TRBJ1-3, with a possible D match to TRBD1 (6 bases). The V and J ends lost 9 bases and 2 bases respectively, with 17 bases between them. Germline V gene data show CDR1 as LNHDA and CDR2 as SQIVND (reference sequence). The CDR3 spans 15 residues.

The chain has TRBV28 and TRBJ1-3, with 12 positions matching TRBD1. J lost 2 bases, V lost 4 bases, and 9 bases had no gene match. This CDR3 is 18 amino acids long. Germline V gives CDR1 MDHEN, CDR2 SYDVKM. The CDR3 reads CASSSSPGQGAPGNTIYF. The CDR3 nucleotides read TGTGCCAGCAGTTCGTCTCCGGGACAGGGGGCGCCTGGAAACACCATATATTTT.

V is TRBV2 and J is TRBJ1-2, with D unresolved. V lost 2 bases to trimming and J lost 5 bases, with 6 bases between them. Germline V CDR1 and CDR2: SNHLY, FYNNEI. This CDR3 comprises 12 residues. CDR3 sequence (DNA): TGTGCCAGCAGTGAATCCGCGTATGGCTACACCTTC. This gives the protein CASSESAYGYTF.

The rearrangement joins TRBV27 to TRBJ2-5, with D perhaps matching TRBD1 (6 bases). Germline CDR1 is MNHEY and CDR2 is SMNVEV (reference sequence). V lost 5 bases and J lost 4, with 17 bases in between. This CDR3 spans 15 amino acids. DNA of the CDR3: TGTGCCAGCAGTCCCCTCCCAGGGGTCGGAGAGACCCAGTACTTC. Its protein product is CASSPLPGVGETQYF.

The chain combines TRBV4-1 with TRBJ1-2; D not certain. Germline-derived CDR1 and CDR2 are MGHRA and YSYEKL. The V end lost 0 bases, the J end lost 1 base, and 12 bases lay between the germline ends. CDR3 length: 16 residues. Here the CDR3 reads CASSQDRGRDNYGYTF. The CDR3 bases are TGCGCCAGCAGCCAAGATCGAGGGAGGGATAACTATGGCTACACCTTC.

The rearrangement uses TRBV5-1 and TRBJ2-3, with 7 bases aligning to TRBD1. Unmatched junction bases numbered 3, after V lost 0 bases and J lost 2 bases. The CDR3 loop spans 15 amino acids. The V gene's germline CDR1 is SGHRS and CDR2 YFSETQ. CDR3 region: CASSLEGTATDTQYF. DNA of the CDR3: TGCGCCAGCAGCTTGGAAGGGACAGCCACAGATACGCAGTATTTT.

The V gene is TRBV20-1, the J gene TRBJ2-3; perhaps TRBD2 as D (7 bases). The CDR3 totals 16 residues. Deletions cut 3 bases from V and 4 bases from J, with 20 bases between. In germline, CDR1 is DFQATT, CDR2 SNEGSKA (reference sequence). DNA for the CDR3: TGCAGTGCTAGTTCACGGCGGGGGCTTCGGGCAGATACGCAGTATTTT. Protein: CSASSRRGLRADTQYF.

J is TRBJ2-7 and V is TRBV5-6; D might be TRBD2 (5 bases). The CDR3 has 16 amino acids. V was pared by 4 bases and J by 6 bases, with 23 bases between. Germline loops: CDR1 SGHDT, CDR2 YYEEEE. CDR3 bases: TGTGCCAGCAGCCTTCCGGGCCTGAGGGAGTTCTCCGAGCAGTACTTC. Residues: CASSLPGLREFSEQYF.

This clone was detected only once. The CDR3 is CASSSSDREWNQPQHF. The CDR3 nucleotides read TGTGCCAGCAGCTCCAGTGACAGGGAGTGGAATCAGCCCCAGCATTTT. The chain couples TRBV7-2 to TRBJ1-5; TRBD1 matches at 7 bases. The V and J ends lost 4 bases and 4 bases, in that order; junction bases with no gene match: 10. The CDR3 is 16 amino acids. Germline lookup yields CDR1 SGHTA and CDR2 FQGNSA. The full variable domain, its missing parts supplied by reference TRBV7-2 and TRBJ1-5, is GAGVSQSPSNKVTEKGKDVELRCDPISGHTALYWYRQSLGQGLEFLIYFQGNSAPDKSGLPSDRFSAERTGGSVSTLTIQRTQQEDSAVYLCASSSSDREWNQPQHFGDGTRLSIL.

A single count supports this clone. This chain links TRBV15 with TRBJ2-3, with TRBD2 identical over 7 bases. The J segment lost 6 bases and the V segment lost 0 bases, leaving 0 bases of the junction unmatched. The CDR3 is 13 residues long. The germline V gene has CDR1 LNHNV and CDR2 YYDKDF (reference sequence). As DNA, the CDR3 is TGTGCCACCAGCAGAGATAGCGGGGATACGCAGTATTTT. The encoded protein is CATSRDSGDTQYF.

J is TRBJ2-1 and V is TRBV12-3 or TRBV12-4; TRBD1 aligns across 7 bases. The CDR3 is 13 residues long. The V segment lost 6 bases and the J segment 9 bases; nucleotides outside the gene matches: 8. This CDR3 reads CASSPTGSSEQFF. The CDR3 DNA follows: TGTGCCAGCAGCCCGACAGGGTCAAGTGAGCAGTTCTTC.

This chain connects TRBV6-6 to TRBJ1-6; tentatively, D is TRBD1 (5 bases). Germline assignment: CDR1 MNHNY and CDR2 SVGAGI (reference sequence). The CDR3 sequence is 17 residues long. Deletions cut 5 bases from V and 6 bases from J, with 20 bases between. The CDR3 reads CASSPRSSGIGNSPLHF. CDR3 nucleotide sequence: TGTGCCAGCAGTCCACGTTCATCAGGGATAGGTAATTCACCCCTCCACTTT.

The V and J genes are TRBV10-1 and TRBJ2-1; D perhaps matches TRBD1 (5 bases). CDR3 size: 16 residues. Germline V gene data show CDR1 as WNHNN and CDR2 as SYGVQD (reference sequence). V lost 0 bases, J lost 2 bases, and 11 bases lay in between. The CDR3 coding sequence is TGCGCCAGCAGTGAGTCGACAGCCTGGACCTACAATGAGCAGTTCTTC. Amino acid sequence: CASSESTAWTYNEQFF.

The chain is built from TRBV19 and TRBJ2-5, with unresolved D. The ends were cut back, 4 bases at V and 5 bases at J, with 11 bases in the middle. There are 13 residues in the CDR3. CDR1 and CDR2 from the germline V gene are LNHDA and SQIVND (reference sequence). CDR3 in amino acids: CASSTDIPETQYF. The CDR3 region has the DNA TGTGCCAGTAGTACCGACATCCCGGAGACCCAGTACTTC.